The present T cell receptor beta chain was sequenced within a study of PD-1 blockade in classical Hodgkin lymphoma (TCRdb year 2020). About the study as a whole: Nivolumab dosing was 3 mg/kg intravenously every 2 weeks, continuing until either disease progression or unacceptable toxicity. To define a peripheral blood immune signature of response to PD-1 blockade in classical Hodgkin lymphoma, the study combined TCR beta sequencing with CyTOF.

To note about this clone: Its antigen target is currently unknown. No qualities accompany the bases; no much larger clone lies one base away.

The label giving this sample's time point can be read as: cycle 1 day 1 (C1D1), immediately before nivolumab initiation. All trial patients had relapsed after autologous stem cell transplantation, with cohorts A, B and C differing in prior brentuximab vedotin exposure. The trial cohort included fewer than 65 patients with relapsed/refractory classical Hodgkin lymphoma, and each patient had a best overall response of complete response, partial response or progressive disease. Single-agent nivolumab was administered to trial patients in the multi-cohort phase II CheckMate 205 trial. An independent review committee assessed best overall response by applying the 2007 International Working Group response criteria. PBMCs from the trial were collected at three points: immediately before nivolumab initiation (C1D1), and during therapy at cycle 2 day 1 and cycle 4 day 1. Peripheral blood was collected in 8 mL Vacutainer Cell Preparation Tubes, from which PBMCs were isolated by centrifugation and then cryopreserved.

The study at large found these results: The study was restricted to a single clinical trial cohort, and the causes of repertoire differences, possibly disease activity or prior therapy, were left undefined. Baseline diversity similar to that of newly diagnosed patients was observed in trial patients achieving complete response, whereas significantly lower diversity was observed in partial responders and progressors. By C4D1, a significant rise was seen in CD4+ TCR diversity but not in CD8+ TCR diversity (p=0.0027 vs p=0.16), and the rise was most apparent among complete responders (p=0.02). Newly diagnosed patients were reported to have lower baseline TCR diversity than healthy donors, and relapsed/refractory patients were reported to have lower baseline TCR diversity still. Lower diversity was seen in patients whose nivolumab began less than 1 year after ASCT, and these patients were left out of later analyses so that immune reconstitution would not confound the results.

Taken from the germline V gene, the CDR1 and CDR2 loops are SGHDN and FVKESK. Clipping removes 2 bases from V and 6 bases from J, with 7 as the unmatched junction base count. The CDR3 goes from the cysteine to the phenylalanine over 14 residues. The only DNA kept is the CDR3, 42 bases in frame from the first base. Genomic DNA was extracted with the Qiagen DNeasy kit from unsorted PBMCs and from negatively selected CD4+ and CD8+ fractions. Using primers that anneal to V and J segments, immunoSEQ multiplex PCR amplified the TCR beta CDR3 regions. A synthetic immune receptor repertoire was used to minimize amplification bias, and any remaining bias was removed computationally after sequencing. In the paper's pipeline: Custom Python scripts were used to quantify repertoire diversity as the Shannon entropy index. Unsorted, CD4+ and CD8+ repertoires were analyzed separately, except for combined analyses in which CD4+ and CD8+ sequences were merged in silico. A clone counted as expanded when the clone's frequency after treatment rose at least 2-fold relative to C1D1, and clones undetected at baseline were given a pseudocount of 0.5. Clones with 0 or 1 copy at C1D1 were defined as singleton clones, while clones with 2 or more copies were defined as non-singleton clones. Clones expanded in unsorted samples were annotated as CD4+, CD8+ or unknown by matching protein sequences in sorted samples from the same patient. Wilcoxon tests on paired samples were used to test changes in diversity from C1D1 to C4D1. Entries here come from immuneACCESS through TCRdb and include only in-frame sequences with V and J called. Some clones fail to appear in such tables; in the studies checked, an unresolved V gene covers under half of the shortfall, and the cause of the remainder is unknown. V and J calls and clone size are copied from that table; D and trimming were computed from the DNA. In this sample the table shows approximately 89,000 clones, 75% to 90% of which occur a single time. The ten largest clones represent more than 9% of the sample.

The chain employs TRBV14 and TRBJ2-7; 7 bases in the junction line up with TRBD2. The specimen was peripheral blood mononuclear cells (PBMCs), collected at baseline. This TCR was recovered from a human donor with classical Hodgkin lymphoma. The nucleotide sequence reads TGTGCCAGCAGCCAAATCGCGGGAGTCTCCGAGCAGTACTTC. It translates as CASSQIAGVSEQYF.